These 9 T cell receptor beta chains came from one sample sequenced in a study of CD8+CD57+ T cells in acquired aplastic anemia. TCR beta VDJ and CDR3 were profiled, and genomic DNA was the template. MiXCR was run by TCRdb on the reads, yielding one entry per CDR3 protein. The sample yields roughly 80,000 distinct CDR3 sequences, less than 85% seen once. Flow cytometry had shown expanded CD8+CD57+ cells in the patients chosen for sequencing. Sequenced input: sorted CD4+, CD8+, or CD8+CD57+ T cells (not recorded which) from PBMCs. The receptors stem from a human donor with aplastic anemia.

The V call is TRBV11-1, the J call TRBJ1-4, with TRBD1 matching over 9 bases. CDR1 is SGHAT and CDR2 is FQDESV in the germline V gene (reference sequence). Trimming removed 2 bases from V and 1 base from J; junction bases left unmatched: 11. The CDR3 totals 19 residues. For the CDR3, the DNA is TGTGCCAGCAGCTTACCTACAGGGGGCGCAGGTGGAACTAATGAAAAACTGTTTTTT. This sequence encodes CASSLPTGGAGGTNEKLFF.

This chain connects TRBV20-1 to TRBJ2-4, with D tentatively TRBD2 (6 bases). The V gene lost 4 bases and the J gene lost 8 bases, with 18 bases spanning the gap. The length of the CDR3 is 14 residues. The germline V gene encodes CDR1 DFQATT and CDR2 SNEGSKA (reference sequence). CDR3 residues: CSAIFGGSMDIQYF. CDR3 in DNA: TGCAGTGCTATTTTTGGAGGGAGTATGGACATTCAGTACTTC.

The chain joins TRBV25-1 to TRBJ1-1, with a tentative D call TRBD1 (5 bases). The CDR3 has 16 amino acids. CDR1 is MGHDK, CDR2 SYGVNS, per germline. Trimming stripped 6 bases from V and 2 bases from J, with 19 bases between. This chain's CDR3 is CASSLALAGVNTEAFF. The CDR3 region has the DNA TGTGCCAGCAGCTTGGCCTTGGCGGGGGTCAACACTGAAGCTTTCTTT.

This clonotype was seen many times. The chain carries TRBV9 and TRBJ2-3; 7 nucleotides match TRBD1. Germline CDR1 reads SGDLS; CDR2 reads YYNGEE. The CDR3 extends over 18 amino acids. The V and J ends lost 3 bases and 0 bases, in that order; junction bases with no gene match: 13. The CDR3 nucleotides are TGTGCCAGCAGCGCCCAGACAAGGACAGGTCCTAGCACAGATACGCAGTATTTT. This sequence encodes CASSAQTRTGPSTDTQYF.

This rearrangement joins TRBV7-2 to TRBJ1-6; D is ambiguous. Trimming took 7 bases from V and 10 from J, leaving 11 bases between them. The V gene's germline CDR1 is SGHTA and CDR2 FQGNSA. The CDR3 contains 12 residues. CDR3 in amino acids: CASMGGYSPLHF. The CDR3 bases are TGTGCCAGCATGGGTGGTTACTCACCCCTCCACTTT.

The chain is built from TRBV7-6 and TRBJ1-2; D gene unclear. Germline-derived CDR1 and CDR2 are SGHVS and FNYEAQ. The V end was cut by 3 bases, the J end by 1 base, with 6 bases between. This CDR3 spans 13 amino acids. CDR3 amino acids: CASSFGVNYGYTF. The CDR3 region has the DNA TGTGCCAGCAGCTTCGGGGTTAACTATGGCTACACCTTC.

This chain connects TRBV20-1 to TRBJ2-7, with no clear D. Trimming cost V 3 bases and J 3 bases, with 9 bases left between them. The CDR3 totals 12 residues. Germline lookup yields CDR1 DFQATT and CDR2 SNEGSKA (reference sequence). The CDR3 DNA follows: TGCAGTGCTAGTAGGCGGAGCTACGAGCAGTACTTC. Protein: CSASRRSYEQYF.

This clonotype occurred a few times. One junction end disagrees with the germline gene, perhaps due to a read error. The chain couples TRBV11-2 to TRBJ2-7; no clear D gene. Germline CDR1 is SGHAT and CDR2 is FQNNGV. CDR3 length equals 12 residues. The chain's CDR3 is CASSLGPYGQYF. The CDR3 region has the DNA TGTGCCAGCAGCTTAGGGCCCTACGGGCAGTACTTC.

This clonotype was counted a single time. This chain connects TRBV20-1 to TRBJ2-6; D might be TRBD1 (6 bases). The CDR3 totals 15 residues. Trimming took off 6 bases at V and 0 bases at J, with 12 bases between the two ends. The germline V gene encodes CDR1 DFQATT and CDR2 SNEGSKA (reference sequence). CDR3 sequence: CSARDKRSGANVLTF. Written as DNA, the CDR3 is TGCAGTGCGAGGGACAAACGCTCTGGGGCCAACGTCCTGACTTTC.